One sample yielded the 16 T cell receptor beta chains listed below, sequenced in a study (dated by TCRdb to the mid-2010s). Libraries were prepared through RT-PCR. This sample was sequenced with an Illumina MiSeq. TCRdb ran its own pipeline on the public reads, namely fastp trimming at Q25 and MiXCR clone calling, and kept in-frame beta chains. Merged by CDR3 protein, the rows form single entries marked with the most common genes and DNA. Within this sample are 650,000 to 800,000 distinct CDR3 sequences, with 14% of them counted one time only. The ten largest clones take up 3.6% of the sample. The sequenced sample consisted of memory CD4+ T cells from blood. Receptors were obtained from a female donor in good health, serving as a healthy control.

The chain combines TRBV7-3 with TRBJ2-2; D may be TRBD2 (6 bases). Germline CDR1 is SGHTA and CDR2 is FQGTGA. CDR3 length equals 15 residues. V was clipped by 5 bases and J by 1 base, with 11 bases between them. CDR3 DNA: TGTGCCAGCAGCCCTCCGGGGGTGAACACCGGGGAGCTGTTTTTT. It codes for CASSPPGVNTGELFF.

This clonotype was seen a few times. The chain joins TRBV15 to TRBJ1-1; 7 nucleotides match TRBD1. CDR1 is LNHNV, CDR2 YYDKDF, per germline (reference sequence). After removal of 8 bases from V and 0 bases from J, the junction contained 12 bases not matched to a gene. The CDR3 sequence is 16 residues long. DNA of the CDR3: TGTGCCACCTCCAGGGGGGGGATGAGCATGAACACTGAAGCTTTCTTT. Translated, it gives CATSRGGMSMNTEAFF.

The chain uses TRBV27 and TRBJ1-4; D is unresolved. Germline CDR1 reads MNHEY; CDR2 reads SMNVEV (reference sequence). CDR3 length: 13 residues. V shed 7 bases and J shed 5 bases, with 11 bases lying between them. CDR3 region: CASKVPGNEKLFF. In DNA form, the CDR3 reads TGTGCCAGCAAAGTCCCGGGGAATGAAAAACTGTTTTTT.

J is TRBJ2-7 and V is TRBV6-1; 9 bases agree with TRBD2. Germline loops: CDR1 MNHNS, CDR2 SASEGT. This CDR3 has 14 residues. V dropped 1 base and J dropped 5; count of bases not matched to a gene: 3. CDR3 protein: CASSEVLAGDEQYF. The CDR3 DNA is TGTGCCAGCAGTGAAGTGTTAGCGGGAGACGAGCAGTACTTC.

This clonotype was found many times. V is TRBV12-3 or TRBV12-4 and J is TRBJ1-3; 8 bases agree with TRBD1. This CDR3 has 15 amino acids. V trimming: 6 bases; J trimming: 2 bases; junction bases outside the gene matches: 6. The CDR3 reads CASSAQGAAGNTIYF. CDR3 bases: TGTGCCAGCAGCGCTCAGGGGGCGGCTGGAAACACCATATATTTT.

V is TRBV7-9 and J is TRBJ2-1, with TRBD1 matching over 7 bases. This CDR3 region has 15 residues. The germline CDR1 and CDR2 sequences are SEHNR and FQNEAQ (reference sequence). After removal of 5 bases from V and 6 bases from J, the junction contained 10 bases not matched to a gene. CDR3 bases: TGTGCCAGCAGCCGAGATTTGGGGACAGTCAATGAGCAGTTCTTC. Translating gives CASSRDLGTVNEQFF.

The gene calls are TRBV10-3 and TRBJ1-1; D is undetermined. Germline CDR1 and CDR2: ENHRY and SYGVKD. The CDR3 has 14 amino acids. Trimming cost V 7 bases and J 3 bases, with 15 bases left between them. In DNA, the CDR3 is TGTGCCATCAACGATCTGGCTCAGCACACTGAAGCTTTCTTT. Its protein product is CAINDLAQHTEAFF.

J is TRBJ2-1 and V is TRBV12-3 or TRBV12-4; 9 nucleotides line up with TRBD2. With V trimmed by 7 bases and J by 8 bases, 15 bases remained unmatched. There are 16 residues in the CDR3. CDR3 region: CASTGSSGSGIHEQFF. In nucleotides, the CDR3 is TGTGCCAGCACTGGGAGTAGCGGGAGCGGAATCCATGAGCAGTTCTTC.

The rearrangement uses TRBV28 and TRBJ2-3; a weak D match, TRBD1 (5 bases). The CDR3 runs 15 residues. Germline CDR1 and CDR2: MDHEN and SYDVKM. Trimming stripped 6 bases from V and 0 bases from J, with 13 bases between. Here the CDR3 reads CASRPPGISTDTQYF. The DNA of the CDR3 is TGTGCCAGCAGGCCCCCAGGGATTAGCACAGATACGCAGTATTTT.

This clonotype has just a few counts. The rearrangement joins TRBV6-2 or TRBV6-3 to TRBJ2-1; no firm D call. Germline V CDR1 and CDR2: MNHEY, SVGEGT. The CDR3 runs 14 residues. Between the trimmed V and J ends, which lost 6 bases and 2 bases, there was a span of 11 bases. CDR3 bases: TGTGCCAGCAGCTCTGGACCGACCTACAATGAGCAGTTCTTC. Residues: CASSSGPTYNEQFF.

This clonotype was detected many times. This chain uses TRBV20-1 with TRBJ2-3, with TRBD1 matching 7 bases. The CDR3 has 16 amino acids. Germline CDR1 DFQATT, CDR2 SNEGSKA (reference sequence). The trim removed 3 bases at V and 0 bases at J, leaving 9 bases unmatched. DNA of the CDR3: TGCAGTGCTAGCTCCCCCACAGGGGTAAGCACAGATACGCAGTATTTT. Protein product: CSASSPTGVSTDTQYF.

This clonotype showed up many times. The rearrangement joins TRBV12-3 or TRBV12-4 to TRBJ2-1; 13 nucleotides match TRBD2. Unmatched junction bases numbered 6, after V lost 3 bases and J lost 7 bases. The CDR3 extends over 16 amino acids. CDR3 sequence reads: CASSFTSGRETNEQFF. CDR3 DNA: TGTGCCAGCAGTTTTACTAGCGGGAGGGAGACGAATGAGCAGTTCTTC.

This clonotype was observed a handful of times. V and J are TRBV5-1 and TRBJ2-1, with D possibly being TRBD1 or TRBD2 (5 bases each). CDR1 SGHRS and CDR2 YFSETQ come from the germline V gene. The CDR3 runs to 15 residues. Trimming removed 1 base at V and 3 bases at J, with 11 bases between. CDR3 residues: CASSLRGPIYNEQFF. The CDR3 coding sequence is TGCGCCAGCAGCTTGCGGGGCCCCATCTACAATGAGCAGTTCTTC. Filled out from reference TRBV5-1 and TRBJ2-1, the complete variable domain reads KAGVTQTPRYLIKTRGQQVTLSCSPISGHRSVSWYQQTPGQGLQFLFEYFSETQRNKGNFPGRFSGRQFSNSRSEMNVSTLELGDSALYLCASSLRGPIYNEQFFGPGTRLTVL.

The rearrangement links TRBV27 to TRBJ1-5; no firm D call. CDR3 length: 14 residues. V was pared by 6 bases and J by 2 bases, with 11 bases between. The germline CDR1 and CDR2 sequences are MNHEY and SMNVEV (reference sequence). The CDR3 sequence is CASSTGYGNQPQHF. In DNA, the CDR3 is TGTGCCAGCAGCACGGGGTACGGCAATCAGCCCCAGCATTTT.

This clonotype was recorded at least ten times. The genes are TRBV7-7 and TRBJ2-2; 10 bases align to TRBD2. J gave up 5 bases and V 4 bases, and 7 bases lay outside the gene matches. The CDR3 extends over 16 amino acids. CDR1 is SSHAT, CDR2 FNYEAQ, per germline (reference sequence). The DNA of the CDR3 is TGTGCCAGCAGCTCGAAGGGACTAGCGACGACCGGGGAGCTGTTTTTT. Its translation: CASSSKGLATTGELFF.

This clonotype was seen a handful of times. This chain uses TRBV28 with TRBJ2-1, with 11 positions matching TRBD2. The CDR3 loop spans 15 amino acids. Germline assignment: CDR1 MDHEN and CDR2 SYDVKM. The V and J ends lost 6 bases and 8 bases, in that order; junction bases with no gene match: 9. CDR3 coding DNA: TGTGCCAGCAGAGGGACTAGCGGCGGTGATTATGAGCAGTTCTTC. Its protein is CASRGTSGGDYEQFF.